This is a list of T cell receptor beta chains from one sample in a study of T-cell memory formation after mild COVID-19. TCRdb passed the 5' RACE reads through MiXCR, listing each CDR3 protein once. The table shows about 390,000 distinct CDR3 sequences, with around a sixth occurring only once. Sample: PBMCs or a T cell subset sorted from them (not recorded which). The receptors here all came from a man aged 18 to 35 who had mild COVID-19 (a few samples of this study predate the infection). Cell type and time point are not known. CDR3s include the opening cysteine and the closing phenylalanine or tryptophan. A D gene is named only where the DNA matches it firmly. Size is stated for part of the rows, as once, few or many counts, or as a class when the clone is expanded.

d_gene: .
j_gene: TRBJ1-5
v_gene: TRBV6-2/TRBV6-3
abundance: few
CDR3aa: CASGPSGNSQHF
CDR3nt: TGTGCCAGCGGCCCTTCCGGGAATTCCCAGCATTTT

d_gene: TRBD1
j_gene: TRBJ2-5
v_gene: TRBV20-1
abundance: few
CDR3aa: CSAGTGGFETQYF
CDR3nt: TGCAGTGCCGGGACAGGGGGATTTGAGACCCAGTACTTC

d_gene: TRBD2
j_gene: TRBJ2-2
v_gene: TRBV5-1
abundance: few
CDR3aa: CASSSSSGGNTGELFF
CDR3nt: TGCGCCAGCAGCTCGAGTAGCGGGGGGAACACCGGGGAGCTGTTTTTT

d_gene: TRBD1
j_gene: TRBJ1-1
v_gene: TRBV12-3/TRBV12-4
abundance: .
CDR3aa: CASSFDRRDRDTEAFF
CDR3nt: TGTGCCAGCAGTTTCGACCGGCGGGACAGGGACACTGAAGCTTTCTTT

d_gene: .
j_gene: TRBJ2-7
v_gene: TRBV18
abundance: many
CDR3aa: CASSPEITGLRGQYF
CDR3nt: TGTGCCAGCTCACCAGAGATAACAGGGCTAAGGGGGCAGTACTTC

d_gene: .
j_gene: TRBJ2-3
v_gene: TRBV24-1
abundance: many
CDR3aa: CATSRGGGPTDTQYF
CDR3nt: TGTGCCACCAGTCGAGGAGGCGGACCCACAGATACGCAGTATTTT

d_gene: .
j_gene: TRBJ2-3
v_gene: TRBV12-3/TRBV12-4
abundance: .
CDR3aa: CASARQLDTQYF
CDR3nt: TGTGCCAGCGCTCGACAGCTAGATACGCAGTATTTT

d_gene: .
j_gene: TRBJ2-2
v_gene: TRBV5-1
abundance: few
CDR3aa: CASSFSGEDTGELFF
CDR3nt: TGCGCCAGCAGCTTTTCCGGGGAGGACACCGGGGAGCTGTTTTTT

d_gene: TRBD1
j_gene: TRBJ2-5
v_gene: TRBV15
abundance: .
CDR3aa: CATSRWGQGDQETQYF
CDR3nt: TGTGCCACCAGCAGGTGGGGACAGGGGGACCAAGAGACCCAGTACTTC

d_gene: TRBD2
j_gene: TRBJ2-7
v_gene: TRBV9
abundance: .
CDR3aa: CASSVGLGGGSYEQYF
CDR3nt: TGTGCCAGCAGCGTGGGCCTGGGCGGGGGGTCGTACGAGCAGTACTTC

d_gene: .
j_gene: TRBJ1-6
v_gene: TRBV16
abundance: .
CDR3aa: CASSQFQDSPLHF
CDR3nt: TGTGCCAGCAGCCAATTCCAGGATTCACCCCTCCACTTT

d_gene: .
j_gene: TRBJ2-1
v_gene: TRBV20-1
abundance: .
CDR3aa: CSDCRGRYNEQFF
CDR3nt: TGCAGTGATTGCCGGGGGAGGTACAATGAGCAGTTCTTC

d_gene: .
j_gene: TRBJ1-2
v_gene: TRBV6-6
abundance: .
CDR3aa: CASSRQEDGYTF
CDR3nt: TGTGCCAGCAGCAGACAGGAGGATGGCTACACCTTC

d_gene: TRBD2
j_gene: TRBJ2-3
v_gene: TRBV7-2
abundance: many
CDR3aa: CASSRTSSGGADTQYF
CDR3nt: TGTGCCAGCAGCCGGACCTCTAGCGGGGGGGCAGATACGCAGTATTTT

d_gene: .
j_gene: TRBJ2-7
v_gene: TRBV7-2
abundance: few
CDR3aa: CASSLAGMGAAPYEQYF
CDR3nt: TGTGCCAGCAGCTTAGCGGGCATGGGGGCAGCTCCCTACGAGCAGTACTTC

d_gene: .
j_gene: TRBJ2-7
v_gene: TRBV20-1
abundance: .
CDR3aa: CSARYNLGGASYEQYF
CDR3nt: TGCAGTGCTAGGTATAACTTAGGGGGAGCGTCCTACGAGCAGTACTTC

d_gene: .
j_gene: TRBJ1-1
v_gene: TRBV20-1
abundance: .
CDR3aa: CSAMTVNTEAFF
CDR3nt: TGCAGTGCTATGACGGTGAACACTGAAGCTTTCTTT

d_gene: TRBD2
j_gene: TRBJ2-5
v_gene: TRBV20-1
abundance: few
CDR3aa: CSASGGAETQYF
CDR3nt: TGCAGTGCTAGCGGGGGGGCGGAGACCCAGTACTTC

d_gene: .
j_gene: TRBJ2-5
v_gene: TRBV30
abundance: .
CDR3aa: CAWSAQPQETQHF
CDR3nt: TGTGCCTGGAGTGCCCAACCCCAAGAGACCCAGCACTTC

d_gene: TRBD2
j_gene: TRBJ2-7
v_gene: TRBV7-2
abundance: few
CDR3aa: CASGLAGGRSYEQYF
CDR3nt: TGTGCCAGCGGTCTAGCGGGGGGTCGCTCCTACGAGCAGTACTTC

d_gene: .
j_gene: TRBJ1-4
v_gene: TRBV7-9
abundance: few
CDR3aa: CASSSIKDEKLFF
CDR3nt: TGTGCCAGCAGCTCGATAAAGGATGAAAAACTGTTTTTT

d_gene: TRBD1
j_gene: TRBJ1-1
v_gene: TRBV5-4
abundance: many
CDR3aa: CASSRAGTGNTEAFF
CDR3nt: TGTGCCAGCAGCCGAGCCGGGACAGGGAACACTGAAGCTTTCTTT

d_gene: .
j_gene: TRBJ2-2
v_gene: TRBV12-3/TRBV12-4
abundance: many
CDR3aa: CASSLWDTGELFF
CDR3nt: TGTGCCAGCAGTTTATGGGACACCGGGGAGCTGTTTTTT

d_gene: TRBD1
j_gene: TRBJ2-3
v_gene: TRBV5-1
abundance: many
CDR3aa: CASSPSTGGDTQYF
CDR3nt: TGCGCCAGCAGCCCCTCGACAGGGGGAGATACGCAGTATTTT

d_gene: .
j_gene: TRBJ1-2
v_gene: TRBV6-5
abundance: few
CDR3aa: CASSYDSAYGYTF
CDR3nt: TGTGCCAGCAGTTACGACAGTGCCTATGGCTACACCTTC

d_gene: .
j_gene: TRBJ1-6
v_gene: TRBV2
abundance: .
CDR3aa: CASRSMSSYNSPLHF
CDR3nt: TGTGCCAGCAGGTCTATGAGCTCCTATAATTCACCCCTCCACTTT

d_gene: TRBD1
j_gene: TRBJ2-1
v_gene: TRBV10-3
abundance: few
CDR3aa: CAIRAGTGEANEQFF
CDR3nt: TGTGCCATCAGGGCAGGGACAGGGGAGGCCAATGAGCAGTTCTTC

d_gene: TRBD2
j_gene: TRBJ2-3
v_gene: TRBV9
abundance: .
CDR3aa: CASRPLGGADTQYF
CDR3nt: TGTGCCAGCAGGCCTCTTGGGGGGGCAGATACGCAGTATTTT

d_gene: TRBD1
j_gene: TRBJ1-1
v_gene: TRBV9
abundance: .
CDR3aa: CASSVGGQRNTEAFF
CDR3nt: TGTGCCAGCAGCGTAGGGGGACAGAGAAACACTGAAGCTTTCTTT

d_gene: .
j_gene: TRBJ1-1
v_gene: TRBV6-2/TRBV6-3
abundance: few
CDR3aa: CASMSAGENTEAFF
CDR3nt: TGTGCCAGCATGAGTGCAGGGGAGAACACTGAAGCTTTCTTT

d_gene: TRBD1
j_gene: TRBJ1-2
v_gene: TRBV6-2/TRBV6-3
abundance: few
CDR3aa: CASSSDRGYYGYTF
CDR3nt: TGTGCCAGCAGTTCCGACAGGGGCTACTATGGCTACACCTTC

d_gene: .
j_gene: TRBJ1-2
v_gene: TRBV28
abundance: .
CDR3aa: CASSSLGEEVYGYTF
CDR3nt: TGTGCCAGCAGCTCCCTGGGGGAAGAGGTCTATGGCTACACCTTC

d_gene: TRBD2
j_gene: TRBJ2-3
v_gene: TRBV4-2
abundance: few
CDR3aa: CASSQEGMVAGGPTDTQYF
CDR3nt: TGTGCCAGCAGCCAAGAGGGGATGGTAGCGGGGGGGCCCACAGATACGCAGTATTTT

d_gene: TRBD2
j_gene: TRBJ2-5
v_gene: TRBV7-2
abundance: .
CDR3aa: CASSSWSGGAGETQYF
CDR3nt: TGTGCCAGCAGCAGCTGGAGCGGGGGGGCGGGGGAGACCCAGTACTTC

d_gene: .
j_gene: TRBJ1-2
v_gene: TRBV4-1
abundance: few
CDR3aa: CASSHEVQGSYGYTF
CDR3nt: TGCGCCAGCAGCCACGAGGTCCAGGGGTCCTATGGCTACACCTTC

d_gene: .
j_gene: TRBJ2-3
v_gene: TRBV6-6
abundance: many
CDR3aa: CATGIDTQYF
CDR3nt: TGTGCCACGGGGATAGATACGCAGTATTTT

d_gene: .
j_gene: TRBJ2-2
v_gene: TRBV20-1
abundance: .
CDR3aa: CSASWQGELFF
CDR3nt: TGCAGTGCTAGCTGGCAGGGGGAGCTGTTTTTT

d_gene: .
j_gene: TRBJ1-5
v_gene: TRBV7-2
abundance: many
CDR3aa: CASSQVGNQPQHF
CDR3nt: TGTGCCAGCAGCCAGGTTGGCAATCAGCCCCAGCATTTT

d_gene: TRBD2
j_gene: TRBJ2-1
v_gene: TRBV4-3
abundance: .
CDR3aa: CASSQDGVAGDNEQFF
CDR3nt: TGCGCCAGCAGCCAAGATGGGGTAGCGGGGGACAATGAGCAGTTCTTC

d_gene: .
j_gene: TRBJ1-2
v_gene: TRBV12-3/TRBV12-4
abundance: once
CDR3aa: CDSSDTVGYTF
CDR3nt: TGTGACAGCAGCGATACGGTTGGCTACACCTTC

d_gene: .
j_gene: TRBJ2-3
v_gene: TRBV12-3/TRBV12-4
abundance: .
CDR3aa: CASSLALWTDTQYF
CDR3nt: TGTGCCAGCAGTCTAGCTCTGTGGACAGATACGCAGTATTTT

d_gene: .
j_gene: TRBJ1-5
v_gene: TRBV20-1
abundance: .
CDR3aa: CSARGETGGVPQHF
CDR3nt: TGCAGTGCTAGAGGGGAGACGGGGGGCGTACCCCAGCATTTT

d_gene: .
j_gene: TRBJ2-2
v_gene: TRBV7-2
abundance: .
CDR3aa: CASSLGQTGFNANTGELFF
CDR3nt: TGTGCCAGCAGCTTAGGACAGACGGGGTTCAACGCGAACACCGGGGAGCTGTTTTTT

d_gene: TRBD1
j_gene: TRBJ2-3
v_gene: TRBV6-6
abundance: .
CDR3aa: CASSSTGTGVADTQYF
CDR3nt: TGTGCCAGCAGTTCAACCGGGACAGGGGTCGCAGATACGCAGTATTTT

d_gene: TRBD2
j_gene: TRBJ2-5
v_gene: TRBV6-2/TRBV6-3
abundance: many
CDR3aa: CASSPWTSGPETQYF
CDR3nt: TGTGCCAGCAGCCCTTGGACTAGCGGACCAGAGACCCAGTACTTC